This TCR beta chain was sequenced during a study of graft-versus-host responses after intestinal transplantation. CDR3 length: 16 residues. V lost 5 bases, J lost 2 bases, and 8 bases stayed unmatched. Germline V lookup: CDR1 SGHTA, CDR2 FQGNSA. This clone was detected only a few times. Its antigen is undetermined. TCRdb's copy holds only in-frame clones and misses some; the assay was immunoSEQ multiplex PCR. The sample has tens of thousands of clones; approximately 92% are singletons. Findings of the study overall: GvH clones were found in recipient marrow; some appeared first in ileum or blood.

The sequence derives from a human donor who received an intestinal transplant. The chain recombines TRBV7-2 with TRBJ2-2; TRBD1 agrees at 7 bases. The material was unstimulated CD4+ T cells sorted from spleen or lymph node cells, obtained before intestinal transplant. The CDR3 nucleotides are TGTGCCAGCAGCCGACAGGGTCGAGATAACACCGGGGAGCTGTTTTTT. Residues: CASSRQGRDNTGELFF.